The 14 T cell receptor beta chains below come from one sample, sequenced in a study of cytomegalovirus exposure and HLA in healthy donors. PCR involved 60 Vbeta and 13 Jbeta primers. Only in-frame clones appear in the TCRdb table, and some are missing; sequencing was by immunoSEQ multiplex PCR. The sample shows 90,000 to 100,000 clones, over 65% of them seen only once. Sequences were obtained from PBMCs. These receptor sequences come from a man between 50 and 59 years old in good health and CMV-seronegative.

This chain uses TRBV7-2 with TRBJ1-5; no definite D call. Germline values: CDR1 SGHTA, CDR2 FQGNSA. V gave up 3 bases and J gave up 3 bases, with 9 bases separating them. CDR3 length: 14 residues. CDR3 sequence (DNA): TGTGCCAGCAGCTTCGGCGGCTACAATCAGCCCCAGCATTTT. Protein sequence: CASSFGGYNQPQHF.

J is TRBJ1-3 and V is TRBV27; D gene ambiguous. Germline CDR1 MNHEY, CDR2 SMNVEV (reference sequence). Between the trimmed V and J ends, which lost 7 bases and 0 bases, there was a span of 7 bases. The CDR3 loop spans 13 amino acids. The CDR3 DNA is TGTGCCAGCAAGTTGAGCTCTGGAAACACCATATATTTT. This gives the protein CASKLSSGNTIYF.

CDR3 in amino acids: CSVRQGGGSGANVLTF. The CDR3 nucleotides are TGCAGCGTTCGACAGGGGGGGGGCTCTGGGGCCAACGTCCTGACTTTC. V usage is TRBV29-1 and J usage is TRBJ2-6; 9 nucleotides agree with TRBD1. The CDR3 has 16 amino acids. The trim removed 5 bases at V and 0 bases at J, leaving 5 bases unmatched. Looked up from germline, CDR1 is SQVTM and CDR2 is ANQGSEA.

V gene TRBV6-1 combines with J gene TRBJ1-1, with no clear D. The CDR3 loop spans 15 amino acids. The V end was cut by 1 base, the J end by 0 bases, with 9 bases between. Germline CDR1 is MNHNS and CDR2 is SASEGT. The CDR3 protein is CASSEVQILNTEAFF. Here the CDR3 DNA reads TGTGCCAGCAGTGAAGTCCAGATTTTGAACACTGAAGCTTTCTTT.

In this sample, this clone turned up a few times. The chain has TRBV6-5 and TRBJ2-7; tentative D call: TRBD1 (5 bases). Germline V CDR1 and CDR2: MNHEY, SVGAGI. The CDR3 spans 14 residues. The V end was cut by 0 bases, the J end by 6 bases, with 12 bases between. In DNA form, the CDR3 reads TGTGCCAGCAGTTACTCGGGAAGGGGAAGCGAGCAGTACTTC. This codes for CASSYSGRGSEQYF.

The chain is built from TRBV7-9 and TRBJ2-3, with 7 bases lining up with TRBD1. CDR1 is SEHNR, CDR2 FQNEAQ, per germline (reference sequence). J gave up 2 bases and V 7 bases, and 12 bases lay outside the gene matches. There are 16 residues in the CDR3. CDR3 DNA: TGTGCCAGCAACCCGCCCCGGGGACAGACCACAGATACGCAGTATTTT. Its translation is CASNPPRGQTTDTQYF.

This clone was seen only a few times. This chain connects TRBV2 to TRBJ1-4, with D uncertain. The germline V and J ends were trimmed by 4 bases and 8 bases, with 17 bases remaining between them. This CDR3 region has 15 residues. The germline CDR1 and CDR2 sequences are SNHLY and FYNNEI. This chain's CDR3 is CASSGIPGPGEKLFF. The CDR3 bases are TGTGCCAGCAGTGGGATTCCGGGCCCGGGAGAAAAACTGTTTTTT.

In its sample, this clone was seen a few times. The gene calls are TRBV15 and TRBJ2-7; D might be TRBD1 (6 bases). Germline CDR1 is LNHNV and CDR2 is YYDKDF (reference sequence). This CDR3 is 15 amino acids long. V gave up 0 bases and J gave up 5 bases, with 14 bases separating them. This CDR3 reads CATSRDGKQGDEQYF. The CDR3 nucleotides read TGTGCCACCAGCAGAGATGGAAAACAGGGAGACGAGCAGTACTTC.

This clone was recorded only once. V is TRBV4-1 and J is TRBJ2-5, with 9 positions matching TRBD1. V gave up 4 bases and J gave up 1 base; unmatched junction bases: 4. Germline lookup yields CDR1 MGHRA and CDR2 YSYEKL. The CDR3 loop spans 15 amino acids. CDR3 in DNA: TGCGCCAGCAGCCGACAACAGGGGGCCCAAGAGACCCAGTACTTC. Residues: CASSRQQGAQETQYF.

The chain links TRBV27 to TRBJ1-2, with 8 positions matching TRBD1. CDR3 length equals 12 residues. CDR1 and CDR2 (germline): MNHEY, SMNVEV (reference sequence). V lost 6 bases and J lost 8; bases outside the gene matches: 5. The CDR3 DNA reads as TGTGCCAGCAGGGACAGGGCGGGCGGCTACACCTTC. This encodes CASRDRAGGYTF.

CDR3 sequence (DNA): TGTGCCAGCAGCTACCCGACAGGCACAGATACGCAGTATTTT. Its protein is CASSYPTGTDTQYF. The V gene is TRBV5-6, the J gene TRBJ2-3; D might be TRBD1 (5 bases). CDR1 and CDR2 from the germline V gene are SGHDT and YYEEEE. V was shortened by 3 bases and J by 1 base, with 9 bases between the two germline ends. The CDR3 sequence is 14 residues long.

This clone has just a few counts. The J gene is TRBJ2-7, the V gene TRBV11-3, with D unresolved. Trimming shortened V by 1 base and J by 4 bases, and 14 bases separated the two germline ends. The germline V gene encodes CDR1 SGHNT and CDR2 YENEEA. The CDR3 runs to 15 residues. The CDR3 DNA follows: TGTGCCAGCAGCTTAGGCGCAGGTAGAGCTTACGAGCAGTACTTC. This encodes CASSLGAGRAYEQYF.

The chain employs TRBV7-2 and TRBJ2-7, with TRBD2 identical over 12 bases. Germline-derived CDR1 and CDR2 are SGHTA and FQGNSA. The CDR3 covers 15 residues. The V and J ends lost 5 bases and 0 bases, in that order; junction bases with no gene match: 2. For the CDR3, the DNA is TGTGCCAGCAGCCGGACTAGCGGGAACTCCTACGAGCAGTACTTC. The encoded protein is CASSRTSGNSYEQYF.

The table lists this clone with a count of one. The chain couples TRBV4-3 to TRBJ2-5; no reliable D call. The CDR3 sequence is 14 residues long. CDR1 LGHNA and CDR2 YSLEER come from the germline V gene. V lost 3 bases, J lost 4 bases, and 12 bases lay in between. The CDR3 protein is CASSHRMGGETQYF. The CDR3 DNA reads as TGCGCCAGCAGCCACAGGATGGGTGGAGAGACCCAGTACTTC.